This T cell receptor beta chain was documented in a study of blood T cell repertoires in COVID-19. The wider study: From the United States, Italy and Spain came samples of acute and convalescent COVID-19. Nucleic acid was either cDNA or gDNA, and it came from T cells, B-cell-depleted T cells, or PBMCs.

In the source study's methods: Reference gene primer amplification gave nucleated cell count estimates. Data came from immunoSEQ multiplex PCR; TCRdb stores just in-frame clones and leaves some out. V and J calls and clone size follow that table, whereas D and trimming were derived from the DNA. The sample has 250,000 to 300,000 clones, 80% to 90% seen once. Trimming took 6 bases from V and 4 from J, leaving 15 bases between them. Germline CDR1 KGHSH, CDR2 LQKENI. This CDR3 contains 14 residues. This TCR was recovered from a woman in her 70s with acute or convalescent COVID-19. This rearrangement joins TRBV18 to TRBJ1-2; possible D gene TRBD1, 6 bases. Sequencing was carried out using peripheral blood. The CDR3 DNA follows: TGTGCCAGCTCTCCGTACAGGGTGGGCTATGGCTACACCTTC. It yields the protein CASSPYRVGYGYTF.